The present T cell receptor (beta chain) was sequenced within a study of blood T cell repertoires in COVID-19. The germline V gene has CDR1 LGHNA and CDR2 YSLEER. Trimming took off 3 bases at V and 8 bases at J, with 19 bases between the two ends. This CDR3 has 16 amino acids. This clone was picked up one time. Assay: immunoSEQ multiplex PCR; the TCRdb copy retains only in-frame clones and omits some. The sample carries some 38,000 clones, under 90% recorded once. The source material was peripheral blood. The TCR sequence derives from a man aged 60-69 years with COVID-19, enrolled during active disease. The chain couples TRBV4-3 to TRBJ1-4, with a weak D call TRBD1 (5 bases). The CDR3 region is CASSHEQTALTEKLFF. The CDR3 nucleotides read TGCGCCAGCAGCCATGAACAGACAGCCCTTACGGAAAAACTGTTTTTT.